One and the same sample provided the 27 T cell receptor beta chains below, sequenced in a study of blood T cell repertoires in COVID-19. Produced via immunoSEQ multiplex PCR; TCRdb's table is partial and in-frame only. The data show nearly 110,000 clones, around 83% seen once. The specimen sequenced was peripheral blood. The receptors originated from a man between 65 and 85 years old with acute or convalescent COVID-19.

This clone was found once. The gene calls are TRBV7-3 and TRBJ1-5; D gene ambiguous. Germline V lookup: CDR1 SGHTA, CDR2 FQGTGA. There are 15 residues in the CDR3. The V and J ends lost 3 bases and 0 bases respectively, with 9 bases between them. CDR3 amino acids: CASSFDSISNQPQHF. CDR3 coding DNA: TGTGCCAGCAGCTTCGATTCTATTAGCAATCAGCCCCAGCATTTT.

The CDR3 protein is CASSSGTGPSEAFF. The CDR3 DNA reads as TGTGCCAGTAGTTCCGGGACAGGACCCTCTGAAGCTTTCTTT. This chain uses TRBV19 with TRBJ1-1, with TRBD1 identical over 8 bases. The germline V gene encodes CDR1 LNHDA and CDR2 SQIVND (reference sequence). V trimming: 5 bases; J trimming: 6 bases; junction bases outside the gene matches: 8. This CDR3 is built from 14 residues.

The CDR3 loop is CASRPSGGTEAFF. CDR3 DNA: TGTGCCAGCAGGCCGTCGGGGGGGACTGAAGCTTTCTTT. The J gene is TRBJ1-1, the V gene TRBV6-5; the D gene is possibly TRBD1 (5 bases). Trimming cost V 6 bases and J 5 bases, with 13 bases left between them. The germline V gene encodes CDR1 MNHEY and CDR2 SVGAGI. The CDR3 is 13 residues long.

The chain recombines TRBV10-2 with TRBJ2-5; TRBD2 matches 14 bases. The CDR3 totals 15 residues. V shed 10 bases, J shed 4 bases, and the junction held 8 bases outside the gene matches. The germline V gene has CDR1 WSHSY and CDR2 SAAADI. This CDR3 is CATLSGLAGAETQYF. In nucleotides, the CDR3 is TGCGCCACCTTATCGGGACTAGCGGGGGCAGAGACCCAGTACTTC.

This chain connects TRBV6-2 or TRBV6-3 to TRBJ1-2, with no clear D. V shed 6 bases and J shed 4 bases, with 24 bases lying between them. The CDR3 spans 17 residues. The V gene's germline CDR1 is MNHEY and CDR2 SVGEGT. This CDR3 is CASSSSIAGFDIYGYTF. The CDR3 region has the DNA TGTGCCAGCAGCTCCTCGATCGCGGGGTTTGACATCTATGGCTACACCTTC.

The genes are TRBV12-5 and TRBJ2-7, with D unresolved. There are 13 residues in the CDR3. Germline-derived CDR1 and CDR2 are LGHNT and FRNRAP. Trimming took 1 base from V and 4 from J, leaving 8 bases between them. DNA for the CDR3: TGTGCTAGTGGTTTGGGAACATTGTACGAGCAGTACTTC. Amino acids: CASGLGTLYEQYF.

J is TRBJ2-2 and V is TRBV6-5; D possibly corresponds to TRBD1 (6 bases). Trimming left V 9 bases short and J 0 bases short, with 11 bases between. CDR3 length equals 14 residues. The germline V gene encodes CDR1 MNHEY and CDR2 SVGAGI. Written as DNA, the CDR3 is TGTGCCAGTACTGACAGGCCGAACACCGGGGAGCTGTTTTTT. This translates into CASTDRPNTGELFF.

This chain links TRBV6-4 with TRBJ1-5; 9 bases are a match to TRBD1. This CDR3 contains 14 residues. V lost 6 bases, J lost 6 bases, and 6 bases stayed unmatched. Per the germline V gene, CDR1 is MRHNA and CDR2 is SNTAGT. CDR3 nucleotides: TGTGCCAGCAGCGCCACAGGGGGCAGTCAGCCCCAGCATTTT. Amino acids: CASSATGGSQPQHF.

Turning to this clone: This sample includes further DNA sequences coding for the same CDR3. The chain has TRBV5-4 and TRBJ2-7; 7 bases align to TRBD1. The CDR3 is made up of 13 amino acids. CDR1 and CDR2 from the germline V gene are SGHNT and YYREEE (reference sequence). Trimming took 0 bases from V and 3 from J; bases not matched to a gene: 0. The CDR3 DNA reads as TGTGCCAGCAGCTTGGACAGGGGCTACGAGCAGTACTTC. This codes for CASSLDRGYEQYF.

V is TRBV6-5 and J is TRBJ1-1; 8 positions match TRBD1. The junction had 5 bases not matched to a gene; V was cut back by 4 bases and J by 4 bases. Germline lookup yields CDR1 MNHEY and CDR2 SVGAGI. This CDR3 spans 14 amino acids. The chain's CDR3 is CASSSGTGGTEAFF. CDR3 bases: TGTGCCAGCAGTTCCGGGACAGGTGGCACTGAAGCTTTCTTT.

This chain joins TRBV9 and TRBJ1-5; TRBD1 is a possible D gene (5 bases). V was shortened by 3 bases and J by 7 bases, with 14 bases between the two germline ends. The length of the CDR3 is 14 residues. Germline CDR1 and CDR2: SGDLS and YYNGEE. In nucleotides, the CDR3 is TGTGCCAGCAGCGGCAGGGCCGTAGGACAGCCCCAGCATTTT. Translating it yields CASSGRAVGQPQHF.

V and J are TRBV5-8 and TRBJ2-4, with D tentatively TRBD1 (6 bases). The CDR3 has 16 residues. Trimming took off 2 bases at V and 2 bases at J, with 14 bases between the two ends. CDR1 is SGHTS, CDR2 YDEGEE, per germline. The CDR3 spells CASSLIGGITKNIQYF. Written as DNA, the CDR3 is TGTGCCAGCAGCTTAATAGGGGGTATAACCAAAAACATTCAGTACTTC.

The chain combines TRBV19 with TRBJ1-1, with D maybe TRBD1 (6 bases). The CDR3 has 14 amino acids. V was shortened by 6 bases and J by 6 bases, with 17 bases between the two germline ends. Germline values: CDR1 LNHDA, CDR2 SQIVND (reference sequence). CDR3 sequence (DNA): TGTGCCAGTAGAAAACAGGGTACCTTGCCTGAAGCTTTCTTT. Translation gives CASRKQGTLPEAFF.

J is TRBJ2-2 and V is TRBV7-3; the D is unclear. The V end lost 5 bases, the J end lost 0 bases, and 16 bases lay between the germline ends. From germline, CDR1 is SGHTA and CDR2 FQGTGA. The CDR3 consists of 17 residues. The CDR3 loop is CASSLRMQDPNTGELFF. The CDR3 coding sequence is TGTGCCAGCAGCCTCCGCATGCAGGATCCGAACACCGGGGAGCTGTTTTTT.

This clone was detected once. The rearrangement links TRBV7-2 to TRBJ1-3; D may be TRBD1 (5 bases). Trimming took 1 base from V and 2 from J, leaving 9 bases between them. CDR3 length equals 15 residues. The V gene's germline CDR1 is SGHTA and CDR2 FQGNSA. Here the CDR3 DNA reads TGTGCCAGCAGCTTAGTCTCAGGGACTGGAAACACCATATATTTT. Amino acids: CASSLVSGTGNTIYF.

This chain uses TRBV5-1 with TRBJ1-4; the match to TRBD1 covers 7 bases. The CDR3 covers 14 residues. The V segment lost 3 bases and the J segment 4 bases; nucleotides outside the gene matches: 3. Germline V gene lookup returns CDR1 SGHRS and CDR2 YFSETQ. The CDR3 DNA follows: TGCGCCAGCAGCTCCGGGACAGTTAATGAAAAACTGTTTTTT. Its protein is CASSSGTVNEKLFF. The full variable domain, completed using reference TRBV5-1 and TRBJ1-4, is KAGVTQTPRYLIKTRGQQVTLSCSPISGHRSVSWYQQTPGQGLQFLFEYFSETQRNKGNFPGRFSGRQFSNSRSEMNVSTLELGDSALYLCASSSGTVNEKLFFGSGTQLSVL.

The rearrangement joins TRBV7-2 to TRBJ2-3; TRBD2 might be the D (7 bases). From germline, CDR1 is SGHTA and CDR2 FQGNSA. The CDR3 contains 15 residues. The V gene lost 0 bases and the J gene lost 4 bases, with 11 bases spanning the gap. The CDR3 is CASSLAGGASDTQYF. In DNA, the CDR3 is TGTGCCAGCAGCTTAGCGGGGGGGGCCTCAGATACGCAGTATTTT.

The chain combines TRBV7-8 with TRBJ1-3; TRBD1 is a possible D gene (6 bases). Germline CDR1 and CDR2: SGHVS and FQNEAQ. The CDR3 loop spans 16 amino acids. V was clipped by 3 bases and J by 0 bases, with 12 bases between them. As DNA, the CDR3 is TGTGCCAGCAGCTTCGGGGACACCGGCTCTGGAAACACCATATATTTT. Translating gives CASSFGDTGSGNTIYF.

This clone was observed a single time. This rearrangement joins TRBV27 to TRBJ1-1, with D perhaps matching TRBD1 (6 bases). Trimming took off 6 bases at V and 1 base at J, with 12 bases between the two ends. The germline V gene encodes CDR1 MNHEY and CDR2 SMNVEV (reference sequence). The length of the CDR3 is 14 residues. The CDR3 nucleotides read TGTGCCAGCAGGACGGGACACCGGAACACTGAAGCTTTCTTT. This codes for CASRTGHRNTEAFF.

The chain carries TRBV19 and TRBJ1-3, with TRBD1 as a possible D gene (5 bases). The CDR3 runs 17 residues. V was trimmed by 5 bases and J by 0 bases, leaving 17 bases between them. The germline V gene has CDR1 LNHDA and CDR2 SQIVND (reference sequence). The CDR3 is CASSLRPTASSGNTIYF. In DNA form, the CDR3 reads TGTGCCAGTAGTCTCCGCCCGACAGCAAGCTCTGGAAACACCATATATTTT.

The V gene is TRBV29-1, the J gene TRBJ2-1; 10 positions agree with TRBD1. The germline CDR1 and CDR2 sequences are SQVTM and ANQGSEA. Trimming took 7 bases from V and 6 from J; bases not matched to a gene: 6. The CDR3 runs 13 residues. The CDR3, as DNA: TGCAGCGCGCAGGGACAGGGGTTCAATGAGCAGTTCTTC. Translated, it gives CSAQGQGFNEQFF.

This sequence joins TRBV18 and TRBJ1-2; tentatively, D is TRBD1 (6 bases). CDR1 is KGHSH, CDR2 LQKENI, per germline. The germline V and J ends were trimmed by 3 bases and 8 bases, with 13 bases remaining between them. CDR3 length: 13 residues. The DNA for the CDR3 is TGTGCCAGCTCACCCTCTACGGACAGCGGCTACACCTTC. Translated: CASSPSTDSGYTF.

This clone has only one observation. V and J are TRBV9 and TRBJ1-6, with D possibly matching TRBD1 (5 bases). This CDR3 has 14 residues. Germline CDR1 and CDR2: SGDLS and YYNGEE. The ends were cut back, 2 bases at V and 10 bases at J, with 13 bases in the middle. In DNA form, the CDR3 reads TGTGCCAGCAGCGTTGGGGCTGACGGGTCACCCCTCCACTTT. Its translation is CASSVGADGSPLHF.

This rearrangement joins TRBV6-5 to TRBJ2-7; D is uncertain. Trimming took off 4 bases at V and 2 bases at J, with 6 bases between the two ends. Germline V gene data show CDR1 as MNHEY and CDR2 as SVGAGI. The CDR3 consists of 12 residues. The CDR3 DNA reads as TGTGCCAGCAGTTCCGAGGCCTACGAGCAGTACTTC. Translating it yields CASSSEAYEQYF.

Concerning this clone: Compared with germline, one end of the junction differs, possibly owing to a read error. The V call is TRBV7-7, the J call TRBJ2-3; D is unresolved. The germline CDR1 and CDR2 sequences are SSHAT and FNYEAQ (reference sequence). The CDR3 totals 13 residues. CDR3 in DNA: TGTGCTAGCAGCTTATTTGAGGAGGATACGCAGTATTTT. Translation gives CASSLFEEDTQYF.

The chain employs TRBV7-3 and TRBJ2-1, with D maybe TRBD2 (6 bases). The CDR3 has 14 amino acids. The germline V gene encodes CDR1 SGHTA and CDR2 FQGTGA. The V end was cut by 2 bases, the J end by 6 bases, with 11 bases between. The CDR3 nucleotides read TGTGCCAGCAGCTTAGGAGGGGTTACCAATGAGCAGTTCTTC. Amino acid sequence: CASSLGGVTNEQFF.

This clone was seen more than once but under ten times. The gene calls are TRBV7-2 and TRBJ2-3, with 12 bases that match TRBD2. This CDR3 spans 16 amino acids. After removal of 5 bases from V and 2 bases from J, the junction contained 5 bases not matched to a gene. CDR1 and CDR2 from the germline V gene are SGHTA and FQGNSA. DNA of the CDR3: TGTGCCAGCAGCCCCGGACTAGCGGGGACCACAGATACGCAGTATTTT. This encodes CASSPGLAGTTDTQYF.